One and the same sample provided the 23 T cell receptor beta chains below, sequenced in a study of beta chain features in type 1 diabetes (dated by TCRdb to 2016 to 2019). The method behind the library was the immunoSEQ multiplex PCR assay. The entire amount of isolated RNA was reverse transcribed using the High Capacity cDNA Reverse Transcription Kit, so the sequenced TCRB transcripts were expressed ones. Not all clones reach the TCRdb copy of this immuneACCESS table, which keeps in-frame sequences only. Checked studies attribute under half of the gap to unresolved V genes and leave the rest unexplained. This sample has 300,000 to 350,000 clones in its table, and approximately 15% of those were observed once. Nearly 0.015% of the sample rests with the top ten. Results the study describes overall, beyond this receptor: A moderate but significant shortening of TCRB CDR3 length was observed in type 1 diabetes patients in all four CD4+ subsets.

No antigen is known for these receptors. Sequencing was done on a sample of naive CD4+ T cells from blood. The cell subset or site label, as the study defines it: true naive CD4+ T cells. The receptors come from a woman under 30 with type 1 diabetes.

This clone turned up a few times. The rearrangement joins TRBV30 to TRBJ2-2; possibly TRBD2 for D (5 bases). The CDR3 runs 16 residues. Trimming cost V 4 bases and J 1 base, with 16 bases left between them. CDR1 GTSNPN and CDR2 SVGIG come from the germline V gene (reference sequence). The DNA of the CDR3 is TGTGCCTGGACTCCGTCTAGCCGAAGGAACACCGGGGAGCTGTTTTTT. Translated, it gives CAWTPSSRRNTGELFF.

A few counts support this clone. The rearrangement joins TRBV7-3 to TRBJ2-1, with 7 bases aligning to TRBD2. This CDR3 is 16 amino acids long. V was pared by 5 bases and J by 0 bases, with 7 bases of the junction left unmatched. Germline CDR1 reads SGHTA; CDR2 reads FQGTGA. CDR3 nucleotide sequence: TGTGCCAGCAGCCTCTGGGGAGGGAGCTCCTACAATGAGCAGTTCTTC. This codes for CASSLWGGSSYNEQFF.

The sample holds a few counts of this clone. The rearrangement joins TRBV29-1 to TRBJ2-3; 8 nucleotides agree with TRBD2. The J segment lost 5 bases and the V segment lost 8 bases, leaving 12 bases of the junction unmatched. CDR3 length: 14 residues. From germline, CDR1 is SQVTM and CDR2 ANQGSEA. As DNA, the CDR3 is TGCAGCACAATGGGGAGCGGGAGTGGAGATACGCAGTATTTT. It encodes CSTMGSGSGDTQYF.

The CDR3 loop reads CASSPTWAGDLGYTF. CDR3 in DNA: TGTGCCAGCAGCCCAACATGGGCAGGGGATCTTGGCTACACCTTC. V gene TRBV6-6 combines with J gene TRBJ1-2; TRBD1 might be the D (6 bases). V was shortened by 6 bases and J by 7 bases, with 21 bases between the two germline ends. The length of the CDR3 is 15 residues. Germline V gene lookup returns CDR1 MNHNY and CDR2 SVGAGI (reference sequence).

This clone was counted between two and nine times. This sequence joins TRBV11-2 and TRBJ2-1; TRBD2 is a possible D gene (6 bases). Germline assignment: CDR1 SGHAT and CDR2 FQNNGV. This CDR3 spans 12 amino acids. Trimming left V 5 bases short and J 15 bases short, with 17 bases between. The CDR3 nucleotides read TGTGCCAGCAGCCCCCGGCCCGCGGGGCGGTTCTTC. The encoded protein is CASSPRPAGRFF.

A few counts support this clone. The chain joins TRBV10-3 to TRBJ1-2; the match to TRBD1 covers 10 bases. CDR1 is ENHRY, CDR2 SYGVKD, per germline. The CDR3 consists of 13 residues. CDR3 sequence reads: CAIDRGQDYGYTF. DNA for the CDR3: TGTGCTATTGACAGGGGGCAGGACTATGGCTACACCTTC.

This chain joins TRBV28 and TRBJ2-7, with 10 nucleotides matching TRBD1. V lost 5 bases to trimming and J lost 3 bases; unmatched junction nucleotides: 4. Germline assignment: CDR1 MDHEN and CDR2 SYDVKM. The CDR3 consists of 14 residues. CDR3 sequence reads: CASSPGTGDYEQYV. The CDR3 nucleotides read TGTGCCAGCAGTCCCGGGACAGGGGACTACGAGCAGTACGTC.

The rearrangement uses TRBV7-2 and TRBJ2-1; 7 bases align to TRBD1. The V gene end was trimmed by 2 bases and the J gene end by 7 bases; junction bases not matched to a gene: 11. Germline V gene data show CDR1 as SGHTA and CDR2 as FQGNSA. This CDR3 comprises 16 residues. CDR3 region: CASSLRSLPRGNEQFF. The CDR3 DNA reads as TGTGCCAGCAGCTTACGGTCGCTACCCAGGGGGAATGAGCAGTTCTTC. Using reference TRBV7-2 and TRBJ2-1 for the parts outside the CDR3, the full variable domain is GAGVSQSPSNKVTEKGKDVELRCDPISGHTALYWYRQSLGQGLEFLIYFQGNSAPDKSGLPSDRFSAERTGGSVSTLTIQRTQQEDSAVYLCASSLRSLPRGNEQFFGPGTRLTVL.

This clone was picked up a small number of times. This chain uses TRBV9 with TRBJ2-5, with a possible D match to TRBD2 (5 bases). The CDR3 sequence is 16 residues long. Germline V gene lookup returns CDR1 SGDLS and CDR2 YYNGEE. V gave up 0 bases and J gave up 5 bases, with 17 bases separating them. The CDR3 DNA reads as TGTGCCAGCAGCGTAGGGAGTAGCGCCACAACGGAGACCCAGTACTTC. Protein sequence: CASSVGSSATTETQYF.

The CDR3 region is CASSPLQASYNEQFF. The CDR3 nucleotides read TGTGCCAGCTCACCACTACAGGCGTCCTACAATGAGCAGTTCTTC. J is TRBJ2-1 and V is TRBV18, with D perhaps TRBD1 (5 bases). V was shortened by 1 base and J by 1 base, with 8 bases between the two germline ends. The CDR3 totals 15 residues. Per the germline V gene, CDR1 is KGHSH and CDR2 is LQKENI. Full variable domain (outside the CDR3, taken from reference TRBV18 and TRBJ2-1): NAGVMQNPRHLVRRRGQEARLRCSPMKGHSHVYWYRQLPEEGLKFMVYLQKENIIDESGMPKERFSAEFPKEGPSILRIQQVVRGDSAAYFCASSPLQASYNEQFFGPGTRLTVL.

V and J are TRBV18 and TRBJ1-2; D perhaps matches TRBD1 (6 bases). Germline CDR1 is KGHSH and CDR2 is LQKENI. V was trimmed by 3 bases and J by 8 bases, leaving 16 bases between them. This CDR3 spans 14 amino acids. CDR3 sequence: CASSPTQGGEGYTF. The CDR3 DNA sequence: TGTGCCAGCTCACCGACACAGGGCGGAGAGGGCTACACCTTC.

This clone has more than one count but fewer than ten. V is TRBV19 and J is TRBJ1-4; D unclear. V gave up 5 bases and J gave up 5 bases, with 15 bases separating them. Germline CDR1 is LNHDA and CDR2 is SQIVND (reference sequence). The CDR3 consists of 15 residues. The CDR3 DNA follows: TGTGCCAGTAGTTTACAACAGAAATCGAATGAAAAACTGTTTTTT. This encodes CASSLQQKSNEKLFF.

This clone showed up just a few times. The chain combines TRBV4-3 with TRBJ2-5; 9 nucleotides agree with TRBD2. Trimming took 0 bases from V and 4 from J; bases not matched to a gene: 3. Germline V gene sequence: CDR1 LGHNA, CDR2 YSLEER. This CDR3 spans 15 amino acids. Here the CDR3 DNA reads TGCGCCAGCAGCCAAGATGCGGGAGGGCGAGAGACCCAGTACTTC. This translates into CASSQDAGGRETQYF.

The chain uses TRBV30 and TRBJ1-2, with 7 bases lining up with TRBD1. CDR1 is GTSNPN, CDR2 SVGIG, per germline (reference sequence). CDR3 length: 14 amino acids. V was pared by 4 bases and J by 4 bases, with 9 bases of the junction left unmatched. The DNA for the CDR3 is TGTGCCTGGATGACAGGGAAACGGGGCTATGGCTACACCTTC. This sequence encodes CAWMTGKRGYGYTF.

The sample holds a few counts of this clone. This chain uses TRBV4-1 with TRBJ1-1; possible D gene TRBD1, 6 bases. Germline V gene lookup returns CDR1 MGHRA and CDR2 YSYEKL. The CDR3 runs 18 residues. V was pared by 0 bases and J by 6 bases, with 23 bases between. The CDR3 coding sequence is TGCGCCAGCAGCCAAGAAAGCAGACCCGACAGGCGAAAACCTGAAGCTTTCTTT. Translation: CASSQESRPDRRKPEAFF.

The V gene is TRBV11-3, the J gene TRBJ2-7; tentatively, D is TRBD2 (6 bases). The germline V gene has CDR1 SGHNT and CDR2 YENEEA. The V end was cut by 1 base, the J end by 5 bases, with 15 bases between. The CDR3 runs 15 residues. CDR3 in amino acids: CASSLVAGTSNEQYV. The CDR3 bases are TGTGCCAGCAGCTTAGTGGCAGGGACTTCGAACGAGCAGTACGTC.

This clone was picked up a small number of times. The chain links TRBV19 to TRBJ2-7; 9 positions agree with TRBD2. The V gene's germline CDR1 is LNHDA and CDR2 SQIVND (reference sequence). V shed 5 bases, J shed 1 base, and the junction held 3 bases outside the gene matches. The CDR3 is 14 amino acids. The CDR3 sequence: CASSAGLASYEQYV. CDR3 nucleotides: TGTGCCAGTAGTGCTGGACTAGCGTCCTACGAGCAGTACGTC.

The sample holds a few counts of this clone. The CDR3 DNA sequence: TGCAGCGTTGGGGAGAGATCCGGCTACTATGGCTACACCTTC. Translation gives CSVGERSGYYGYTF. V usage is TRBV29-1 and J usage is TRBJ1-2; unclear D gene. The V gene's germline CDR1 is SQVTM and CDR2 ANQGSEA. The CDR3 has 14 amino acids. The V and J ends lost 4 bases and 3 bases respectively, with 15 bases between them.

This clone was seen only a few times. The chain couples TRBV18 to TRBJ2-3, with a weak D call TRBD1 (6 bases). The CDR3 totals 15 residues. Trimming left V 6 bases short and J 2 bases short, with 15 bases between. Germline values: CDR1 KGHSH, CDR2 LQKENI. CDR3 amino acids: CASSSSGTNTDTQYF. Written as DNA, the CDR3 is TGTGCCAGCTCCTCCTCCGGGACAAACACAGATACGCAGTATTTT.

This clone showed up just a few times. The V call is TRBV28, the J call TRBJ1-1; D remains ambiguous. Germline values: CDR1 MDHEN, CDR2 SYDVKM. Trimming pared 10 bases from V and 0 bases from J, leaving 9 bases between. There are 12 residues in the CDR3. CDR3 in amino acids: CATREMNTEAFF. The CDR3 DNA is TGTGCCACCCGGGAAATGAACACTGAAGCTTTCTTT.

V is TRBV30 and J is TRBJ2-1; 7 nucleotides align to TRBD2. The trim removed 3 bases at V and 0 bases at J, leaving 8 bases unmatched. The CDR3 extends over 16 amino acids. CDR1 and CDR2 (germline): GTSNPN, SVGIG (reference sequence). DNA of the CDR3: TGTGCCTGGAGCGTTTCGTCGGGAGGCTCCTACAATGAGCAGTTCTTC. Its translation: CAWSVSSGGSYNEQFF.

This clone appeared once. The rearrangement uses TRBV10-3 and TRBJ2-5; 8 positions match TRBD2. This CDR3 contains 12 residues. Trimming cost V 5 bases and J 5 bases; bases outside gene matches: 1. The germline gives CDR1 ENHRY, CDR2 SYGVKD. CDR3 bases: TGTGCCATCAGTTTAGCGGGGGAGACCCAGTACTTC. Its translation: CAISLAGETQYF.

This clone was observed a few times. The genes are TRBV2 and TRBJ1-1; D may be TRBD1 (5 bases). Germline CDR1 and CDR2: SNHLY and FYNNEI. This CDR3 has 15 residues. Trimming removed 6 bases at V and 0 bases at J, with 14 bases between. CDR3 sequence: CASRGAGRMNTEAFF. The CDR3 DNA sequence: TGTGCCAGCAGAGGAGCGGGACGGATGAACACTGAAGCTTTCTTT.